What follows are 15 T cell receptor beta chains derived from one specimen sequenced in a study of cytomegalovirus exposure and HLA in healthy donors. Use of 60 Vbeta and 13 Jbeta primers characterized the PCR. Using immunoSEQ multiplex PCR, the repertoire was profiled, and TCRdb retains in-frame clones only, with some absent. The profile shows almost 200,000 clones, around 85% of them singletons. The sequenced sample consisted of PBMCs. The receptors stem from a woman between 45 and 65 years old in good health and CMV-seronegative.

The V and J genes are TRBV5-1 and TRBJ2-2, with D tentatively TRBD2 (6 bases). Trimming removed 7 bases at V and 2 bases at J, with 12 bases between. Germline CDR1 and CDR2: SGHRS and YFSETQ. The CDR3 consists of 14 residues. The CDR3 region has the DNA TGCGCCAGCGACCCGGGAGAAAACACCGGGGAGCTGTTTTTT. Translating gives CASDPGENTGELFF. Full variable domain (rest looked up from reference TRBV5-1 and TRBJ2-2): KAGVTQTPRYLIKTRGQQVTLSCSPISGHRSVSWYQQTPGQGLQFLFEYFSETQRNKGNFPGRFSGRQFSNSRSEMNVSTLELGDSALYLCASDPGENTGELFFGEGSRLTVL.

The V gene is TRBV9, the J gene TRBJ1-4; D ambiguous. Germline values: CDR1 SGDLS, CDR2 YYNGEE. Deletions cut 0 bases from V and 2 bases from J, with 14 bases between. The CDR3 length is 17 residues. This chain's CDR3 is CASSVGLSSVTNEKLFF. The CDR3 DNA is TGTGCCAGCAGCGTAGGTTTATCGTCGGTTACTAATGAAAAACTGTTTTTT. Filled out from reference TRBV9 and TRBJ1-4, the complete variable domain reads DSGVTQTPKHLITATGQRVTLRCSPRSGDLSVYWYQQSLDQGLQFLIQYYNGEERAKGNILERFSAQQFPDLHSELNLSSLELGDSALYFCASSVGLSSVTNEKLFFGSGTQLSVL.

A remark on this clone: The germline gene is not matched at one end of the junction; a read error may be the cause. V usage is TRBV14 and J usage is TRBJ1-2, with a tentative D call TRBD1 (6 bases). The CDR3 is made up of 13 amino acids. Germline-derived CDR1 and CDR2 are SGHDN and FVKESK. CDR3: CASSLRPRTVGAF. In nucleotides, the CDR3 is TGTGCCAGCAGCCTAAGACCCCGGACAGTTGGGGCCTTC.

This clone was recorded only once. The rearrangement uses TRBV4-1 and TRBJ1-2; 10 bases align to TRBD1. CDR3 size: 15 residues. J was trimmed by 7 bases and V by 1 base; bases with no gene match: 6. CDR1 and CDR2 (germline): MGHRA, YSYEKL. The CDR3 sequence: CASSQGAGTGVGYTF. CDR3 sequence (DNA): TGCGCCAGCAGCCAAGGTGCCGGGACAGGGGTTGGCTACACCTTC.

Concerning this clone itself: Other DNA sequences in this specimen translate into the identical CDR3. This chain links TRBV18 with TRBJ2-7, with 7 nucleotides matching TRBD2. This CDR3 has 14 residues. Germline CDR1 KGHSH, CDR2 LQKENI. Trimming took 3 bases from V and 2 from J; bases not matched to a gene: 4. DNA of the CDR3: TGTGCCAGCTCACCTCTAGCGGACCCCTACGAGCAGTACTTC. It encodes CASSPLADPYEQYF.

The rearrangement links TRBV6-5 to TRBJ1-4; 9 bases agree with TRBD1. Looked up from germline, CDR1 is MNHEY and CDR2 is SVGAGI. This CDR3 is built from 14 residues. DNA for the CDR3: TGTGCGAGCGGGACAGGGTGGACTAATGAAAAACTGTTTTTT. Amino acids: CASGTGWTNEKLFF.

This clone was seen only once. The chain carries TRBV30 and TRBJ1-5, with D uncertain. The germline V gene has CDR1 GTSNPN and CDR2 SVGIG (reference sequence). The CDR3 consists of 16 residues. V lost 0 bases to trimming and J lost 7 bases, with 19 bases between them. CDR3 DNA sequence: TGTGCCTGGAGTGTATCCTCCTACAGTATTCGGCAGCCCCAGCATTTT. It translates to CAWSVSSYSIRQPQHF.

The chain links TRBV21-1 to TRBJ2-5; TRBD2, the D gene given by the table, was not confirmed from the DNA. TRBV21-1 is flagged as a pseudogene. The CDR3 consists of 16 residues. DNA for the CDR3: TGTGCCAGCAGCAAAGTGACTAGCGGGAGTAAAGAGACCCAGTACTTC. The encoded protein is CASSKVTSGSKETQYF.

The chain has TRBV6-5 and TRBJ2-2, with 11 bases identical to TRBD1. CDR1 is MNHEY, CDR2 SVGAGI, per germline. CDR3 length: 16 amino acids. The V and J ends lost 1 base and 5 bases, in that order; junction bases with no gene match: 3. In DNA, the CDR3 is TGTGCCAGCAGTTACTGGGGACAGGGGGGGACCGGGGAGCTGTTTTTT. Its protein is CASSYWGQGGTGELFF.

This clone was picked up a small number of times. J is TRBJ2-3 and V is TRBV19, with D possibly matching TRBD1 (5 bases). Per germline, CDR1 LNHDA and CDR2 SQIVND (reference sequence). This CDR3 is built from 16 residues. Trimming removed 4 bases at V and 1 base at J, with 15 bases between. In DNA, the CDR3 is TGTGCCAGTAGTAACCAGGGCACCCCGGGCACAGATACGCAGTATTTT. Translation: CASSNQGTPGTDTQYF.

This chain uses TRBV19 with TRBJ1-5, with D tentatively TRBD1 (6 bases). This CDR3 region has 17 residues. Germline CDR1 and CDR2: LNHDA and SQIVND (reference sequence). Trimming removed 4 bases at V and 4 bases at J, with 20 bases between. CDR3 bases: TGTGCCAGTAGTACTGGGCCTTACCAAAGGGGGAATCAGCCCCAGCATTTT. This translates into CASSTGPYQRGNQPQHF.

J is TRBJ1-1 and V is TRBV5-1; D may be TRBD1 (5 bases). The V gene lost 4 bases and the J gene lost 1 base, with 17 bases spanning the gap. The CDR3 sequence is 16 residues long. Germline V gives CDR1 SGHRS, CDR2 YFSETQ. The CDR3 loop is CASSLAGVTSNTEAFF. CDR3 bases: TGCGCCAGCAGCCTGGCGGGGGTAACGTCGAACACTGAAGCTTTCTTT.

This chain connects TRBV9 to TRBJ1-2; D is undetermined. CDR1 is SGDLS and CDR2 is YYNGEE in the germline V gene. The CDR3 is made up of 13 amino acids. The ends were cut back, 0 bases at V and 2 bases at J, with 5 bases in the middle. CDR3 in amino acids: CASSVAQNYGYTF. The CDR3 DNA reads as TGTGCCAGCAGCGTAGCCCAGAACTATGGCTACACCTTC.

Points on this clone: An end of the junction does not agree with germline; a read error may underlie this. The chain carries TRBV7-9 and TRBJ2-2; no clear D. The CDR3 runs 16 residues. Germline V gene lookup returns CDR1 SEHNR and CDR2 FQNEAQ (reference sequence). Here the CDR3 reads CSSSFPRSANTGELFF. DNA for the CDR3: TGTTCCAGCAGCTTCCCTAGAAGCGCGAACACCGGGGAGCTGTTTTTT.

The chain is built from TRBV19 and TRBJ2-2, with 9 bases fitting TRBD2. Germline loops: CDR1 LNHDA, CDR2 SQIVND (reference sequence). There are 16 residues in the CDR3. Trimming at V came to 6 bases and at J to 2 bases, leaving 7 bases not matched to a gene. The CDR3 loop reads CASSLLAGLNTGELFF. Here the CDR3 DNA reads TGTGCCAGTAGCCTTCTAGCGGGGCTAAACACCGGGGAGCTGTTTTTT.